These T cell receptor beta chains were read from a single sample in a study of human T cells and chemical hapten exposure. MiXCR was run by TCRdb on the RACE reads, yielding one entry per CDR3 protein. The repertoire holds about 71,000 distinct CDR3 sequences, with 11% as singletons. The starting material was whole blood, obtained in connection with sensitization to the hapten diphenylcyclopropenone (DPC). The receptors derive from a woman aged 45-60 years with alopecia areata. Some clones in this sample may be carry-over from other donors' samples. Both conserved end residues are part of each CDR3. The order of the fields is V gene, D gene, J gene, clone size, CDR3 protein, CDR3 DNA. The D gene is left open where the match is weak. Clone sizes are given selectively: once, few, many, or a class where the clone is expanded.

>TRBV3-1|TRBD2|TRBJ2-1|.
CASSPLGLAGGNEQFF
TGTGCCAGCAGCCCTCTGGGCCTAGCGGGAGGTAATGAGCAGTTCTTC
>TRBV11-3|TRBD1|TRBJ2-1|many
CASRRDRGDFEQFF
TGTGCCAGCAGGAGGGACAGGGGTGATTTTGAGCAGTTCTTC
>TRBV6-6|TRBD1|TRBJ2-5|many
CASRSARDSLQETQYF
TGTGCCAGCAGATCAGCCCGGGACAGCTTACAAGAGACCCAGTACTTC
>TRBV14|.|TRBJ2-3|many
CASSLPGADTQYF
TGTGCCAGCAGCCTACCTGGGGCGGATACGCAGTATTTT
>TRBV16|TRBD1|TRBJ1-6|.
CASSQGTGSSPLHF
TGTGCCAGCAGCCAAGGGACAGGGAGTTCACCCCTCCACTTT
>TRBV7-9|TRBD1|TRBJ1-2|.
CASSSTGAGYGYTF
TGTGCCAGCAGCTCGACAGGGGCGGGCTATGGCTACACCTTC
>TRBV29-1|.|TRBJ1-1|few
CSGVLQKAEAFF
TGCAGCGGTGTCTTACAAAAAGCTGAAGCTTTCTTT
>TRBV28|TRBD1|TRBJ2-1|few
CASTTGGPNEQFF
TGTGCCAGCACGACAGGGGGCCCCAATGAGCAGTTCTTC
>TRBV29-1|.|TRBJ1-1|.
CRAGTIGSEAFF
TGCAGAGCTGGGACGATCGGCTCTGAAGCTTTCTTT
>TRBV4-3|.|TRBJ2-2|.
CASSHLTGRGELFF
TGCGCCAGCAGCCACTTGACAGGCCGCGGGGAGCTGTTTTTT
>TRBV18|.|TRBJ2-1|many
CASSRGQGNEQFF
TGTGCCAGCTCACGAGGGCAGGGCAATGAGCAGTTCTTC
>TRBV7-9|TRBD1|TRBJ1-6|few
CASSNPDRVSTSYNSPLHF
TGTGCCAGCAGCAACCCCGACAGGGTTTCTACCTCCTATAATTCACCCCTCCACTTT
>TRBV28|TRBD1|TRBJ2-2|many
CASSVHRGSGTGELFF
TGTGCCAGCAGTGTGCACAGGGGCTCGGGCACCGGGGAGCTGTTTTTT
>TRBV7-8|TRBD1|TRBJ1-4|.
CASSLVVTGSEKLFF
TGTGCCAGCAGCTTAGTAGTGACAGGGTCTGAAAAACTGTTTTTT
>TRBV7-9|.|TRBJ1-1|many
CASSPYGGLNTEAFF
TGTGCCAGCAGCCCGTACGGTGGGCTGAACACTGAAGCTTTCTTT
>TRBV6-2/TRBV6-3|.|TRBJ1-6|few
CASSRTGQYNSPLHF
TGTGCCAGCAGTCGAACCGGGCAGTATAATTCACCCCTCCACTTT
>TRBV6-6|.|TRBJ1-6|many
CASSHAAGSPLHF
TGTGCCAGCAGTCACGCAGCGGGTTCACCCCTCCACTTT
>TRBV27|TRBD1|TRBJ2-2|.
CASRVTGASGELFF
TGTGCCAGCAGAGTAACAGGGGCGTCCGGGGAGCTGTTTTTT
>TRBV23-1|.|TRBJ2-2|many
CASSQPRRGGNTGELFF
TGCGCCAGCAGTCAACCCCGGAGGGGGGGGAACACCGGGGAGCTGTTTTTT
>TRBV7-6|TRBD2|TRBJ2-1|many
CASSEGLAGELSYNEQFF
TGTGCCAGCAGCGAAGGACTAGCGGGGGAACTCTCCTACAATGAGCAGTTCTTC
>TRBV20-1|.|TRBJ2-7|few
CSASRSEGNSEQYF
TGCAGTGCTAGTAGGTCTGAGGGTAACTCCGAGCAGTACTTC
>TRBV28|.|TRBJ1-2|many
CASSPGQLSYGYTF
TGTGCCAGCAGTCCAGGACAGTTGAGCTATGGCTACACCTTC
>TRBV4-1|.|TRBJ2-2|many
CASSQRPVNTGELFF
TGCGCCAGCAGCCAACGCCCGGTGAACACCGGGGAGCTGTTTTTT
>TRBV7-9|.|TRBJ1-4|many
CASSPGGGAIYEKLFF
TGTGCCAGCAGCCCCGGGGGGGGCGCGATTTACGAAAAACTGTTTTTT
>TRBV11-1|.|TRBJ2-3|many
CASSLAVDSRSTDTQYF
TGTGCCAGCAGCTTAGCGGTGGACTCCCGTTCCACAGATACGCAGTATTTT
>TRBV6-1|TRBD1|TRBJ1-5|many
CASSETGGRQPQHF
TGTGCCAGCAGCGAGACAGGGGGGAGACAGCCCCAGCATTTT
>TRBV28|TRBD2|TRBJ2-3|many
CASSRPPGTSGGMGTDTQYF
TGTGCCAGCAGTAGACCCCCCGGGACTAGCGGGGGGATGGGCACAGATACGCAGTATTTT
>TRBV12-3/TRBV12-4|.|TRBJ2-1|.
CASSSSASNEQFF
TGTGCCAGCAGCTCAAGTGCGAGCAATGAGCAGTTCTTC
>TRBV7-9|.|TRBJ2-1|.
CASSLISNEQFF
TGTGCCAGCAGCTTAATCTCCAATGAGCAGTTCTTC
>TRBV12-3/TRBV12-4|TRBD1|TRBJ1-2|few
CASSLTGAYGYTF
TGTGCCAGCAGTTTAACAGGGGCCTATGGCTACACCTTC
>TRBV5-1|TRBD2|TRBJ2-2|.
CASSPAGANTGELFF
TGCGCCAGCAGCCCGGCGGGGGCGAACACCGGGGAGCTGTTTTTT
>TRBV11-2|.|TRBJ2-7|few
CASSAGITPSYEQYF
TGTGCCAGCAGCGCCGGCATCACCCCCTCCTACGAGCAGTACTTC
>TRBV5-6|.|TRBJ2-7|.
CASSAQGSYEQYF
TGTGCCAGCAGCGCTCAGGGCTCCTACGAGCAGTACTTC
>TRBV20-1|TRBD1|TRBJ1-5|many
CSARAGTDSNQPQHF
TGCAGTGCTAGGGCCGGGACAGATAGCAATCAGCCCCAGCATTTT
>TRBV11-2|.|TRBJ2-3|many
CASTLGGGNSIGTQYF
TGTGCCAGCACCCTAGGAGGGGGGAATTCCATTGGTACGCAGTATTTT